Each of the 23 T cell receptor beta chains below was sequenced from the same sample in a study of shared clonotypes between healthy human individuals. Sequenced by immunoSEQ multiplex PCR; TCRdb stores in-frame clones only, minus some. The sample shows about 990,000 clones, around three quarters of them seen only once. Source material: memory CD4+ T cells from PBMCs. The subset here: CD45RA-negative fraction. Receptor source: a man aged 18 to 29 in good health. Some clones in this sample may be carry-over from other donors' samples.

This clone has just a few counts. This sequence joins TRBV10-3 and TRBJ2-1; 10 bases match TRBD2. Looked up from germline, CDR1 is ENHRY and CDR2 is SYGVKD. V shed 10 bases and J 6 bases; nucleotides not matched to a gene: 6. CDR3 length: 13 residues. The CDR3 region is CATGLAETNEQFF. Here the CDR3 DNA reads TGTGCCACCGGACTAGCGGAAACCAATGAGCAGTTCTTC.

The chain carries TRBV30 and TRBJ2-2, with 8 bases that match TRBD2. The V segment lost 5 bases and the J segment 6 bases; nucleotides outside the gene matches: 14. The CDR3 loop spans 16 amino acids. Germline CDR1 and CDR2: GTSNPN and SVGIG (reference sequence). CDR3 sequence reads: CAWADTGLVISGELFF. CDR3 coding DNA: TGTGCCTGGGCCGATACGGGACTAGTGATCTCCGGGGAGCTGTTTTTT.

The rearrangement joins TRBV6-1 to TRBJ1-2; D ambiguous. V lost 3 bases and J lost 4, with 6 bases in between. The CDR3 runs to 12 residues. Germline loops: CDR1 MNHNS, CDR2 SASEGT. CDR3 DNA sequence: TGTGCCAGCAGTGACGGAGCCTATGGCTACACCTTC. This encodes CASSDGAYGYTF.

The chain joins TRBV18 to TRBJ2-7, with a tentative D call TRBD2 (5 bases). This CDR3 spans 11 amino acids. Trimming took off 4 bases at V and 4 bases at J, with 5 bases between the two ends. Germline V gene sequence: CDR1 KGHSH, CDR2 LQKENI. CDR3 DNA: TGTGCCAGCTCACGGGAGTACGAGCAGTACTTC. Translating gives CASSREYEQYF.

This chain uses TRBV5-1 with TRBJ2-7; 9 bases match TRBD1. J lost 3 bases, V lost 0 bases, and 10 bases had no gene match. Germline V gene lookup returns CDR1 SGHRS and CDR2 YFSETQ. The CDR3 consists of 17 residues. The CDR3 DNA reads as TGCGCCAGCAGCTTGGTTAGTGGACAGGGGCTACACTACGAGCAGTACTTC. It yields the protein CASSLVSGQGLHYEQYF.

The chain employs TRBV7-6 and TRBJ2-5; 8 nucleotides match TRBD2. The CDR3 loop spans 18 amino acids. V shed 1 base, J shed 1 base, and the junction held 11 bases outside the gene matches. Germline loops: CDR1 SGHVS, CDR2 FNYEAQ. The DNA for the CDR3 is TGTGCCAGCAGCTTAGGGCTCACGGCGGGAGGCCTCCAAGAGACCCAGTACTTC. It translates to CASSLGLTAGGLQETQYF. The full variable domain, with the rest looked up from reference TRBV7-6 and TRBJ2-5, is GAGVSQSPRYKVTKRGQDVALRCDPISGHVSLYWYRQALGQGPEFLTYFNYEAQQDKSGLPNDRFSAERPEGSISTLTIQRTEQRDSAMYRCASSLGLTAGGLQETQYFGPGTRLLVL.

The chain links TRBV6-5 to TRBJ2-3; 9 bases map to TRBD2. The germline V gene encodes CDR1 MNHEY and CDR2 SVGAGI. The CDR3 runs 16 residues. Trimming removed 2 bases from V and 3 bases from J; junction bases left unmatched: 6. The CDR3 sequence is CASSYLHSGRTDTQYF. CDR3 nucleotides: TGTGCCAGCAGTTACCTCCATAGCGGGAGAACAGATACGCAGTATTTT.

The chain combines TRBV7-2 with TRBJ2-7; D gene unclear. Trimming shortened V by 1 base and J by 4 bases, and 17 bases separated the two germline ends. Germline CDR1 reads SGHTA; CDR2 reads FQGNSA. This CDR3 spans 16 amino acids. CDR3 coding DNA: TGTGCCAGCAGCTTAGGTCTAACTACGGTGGGTTACGAGCAGTACTTC. The encoded protein is CASSLGLTTVGYEQYF.

This clone appeared a few times. This chain's CDR3 is CASAPGRVGRAGANVLTF. The DNA for the CDR3 is TGTGCCAGCGCCCCAGGGAGGGTGGGGCGCGCGGGGGCCAACGTCCTGACTTTC. The rearrangement uses TRBV7-3 and TRBJ2-6; 7 positions agree with TRBD2. This CDR3 has 18 amino acids. Germline V gene sequence: CDR1 SGHTA, CDR2 FQGTGA. Trimming cost V 8 bases and J 4 bases; bases outside gene matches: 17.

The chain combines TRBV5-6 with TRBJ2-7, with no clear D. Trimming left V 4 bases short and J 7 bases short, with 15 bases between. The CDR3 loop spans 13 amino acids. Germline CDR1 is SGHDT and CDR2 is YYEEEE. CDR3 sequence reads: CASSLNSLREQYF. In DNA, the CDR3 is TGTGCCAGCAGCCTAAATTCTCTGAGGGAGCAGTACTTC. The whole variable domain, remainder taken from reference TRBV5-6 and TRBJ2-7, is DAGVTQSPTHLIKTRGQQVTLRCSPKSGHDTVSWYQQALGQGPQFIFQYYEEEERQRGNFPDRFSGHQFPNYSSELNVNALLLGDSALYLCASSLNSLREQYFGPGTRLTVT.

V and J are TRBV5-8 and TRBJ2-3; 9 bases match TRBD2. This CDR3 has 15 amino acids. Trimming took 4 bases from V and 3 from J; bases not matched to a gene: 6. The germline V gene has CDR1 SGHTS and CDR2 YDEGEE. CDR3 sequence: CASSPLAGRTDTQYF. DNA of the CDR3: TGTGCCAGCAGCCCGCTAGCGGGAAGAACAGATACGCAGTATTTT.

The chain couples TRBV6-1 to TRBJ1-5; TRBD1 might be the D (6 bases). CDR1 and CDR2 from the germline V gene are MNHNS and SASEGT. Trimming stripped 10 bases from V and 5 bases from J, with 15 bases between. This CDR3 is built from 13 residues. In nucleotides, the CDR3 is TGTGCCACTACACAGGACAGAGATCAGCCCCAGCATTTT. Translated: CATTQDRDQPQHF.

The chain is built from TRBV5-6 and TRBJ2-7; 7 nucleotides line up with TRBD1. Germline V CDR1 and CDR2: SGHDT, YYEEEE. J lost 3 bases, V lost 6 bases, and 21 bases had no gene match. This CDR3 region has 18 residues. This CDR3 reads CASTPWYRGNTLHYEQYF. The CDR3 DNA reads as TGTGCCAGCACCCCCTGGTACAGGGGTAATACACTACACTACGAGCAGTACTTC.

This clone came up a few times. V is TRBV19 and J is TRBJ1-2, with D perhaps TRBD1 (5 bases). With 7 bases removed from V and 9 bases from J, the gap between germline ends came to 18 bases. This CDR3 has 13 residues. The V gene's germline CDR1 is LNHDA and CDR2 SQIVND (reference sequence). This chain's CDR3 is CASIGTGLPRYTF. As DNA, the CDR3 is TGTGCCAGTATAGGGACGGGGCTTCCACGCTACACCTTC.

This chain connects TRBV7-9 to TRBJ1-2; 7 positions match TRBD1. The CDR3 has 14 amino acids. In germline, CDR1 is SEHNR, CDR2 FQNEAQ (reference sequence). V was pared by 3 bases and J by 6 bases, with 7 bases of the junction left unmatched. The CDR3 sequence is CASSFLQGMHGYTF. The CDR3 bases are TGTGCCAGCAGCTTTCTACAGGGGATGCATGGCTACACCTTC.

This clone was found once. The rearrangement joins TRBV18 to TRBJ2-7, with a possible D match to TRBD1 (5 bases). CDR3 length: 16 residues. Germline V lookup: CDR1 KGHSH, CDR2 LQKENI. Trimming shortened V by 5 bases and J by 6 bases, and 23 bases separated the two germline ends. The CDR3 DNA reads TGTGCCAGCTCATCCCCTTTAGGGGCAACCGTCTTCGAGCAGTACTTC. Protein: CASSSPLGATVFEQYF. Using reference TRBV18 and TRBJ2-7 for the parts outside the CDR3, the full variable domain is NAGVMQNPRHLVRRRGQEARLRCSPMKGHSHVYWYRQLPEEGLKFMVYLQKENIIDESGMPKERFSAEFPKEGPSILRIQQVVRGDSAAYFCASSSPLGATVFEQYFGPGTRLTVT.

CDR3 coding DNA: TGCAGCGTTGCGGGACTTATCTACAATGAGCAGTTCTTC. It is translated as CSVAGLIYNEQFF. V gene TRBV29-1 combines with J gene TRBJ2-1; D possibly corresponds to TRBD2 (6 bases). The CDR3 is 13 amino acids. V lost 4 bases to trimming and J lost 3 bases, with 10 bases between them. The germline gives CDR1 SQVTM, CDR2 ANQGSEA.

This chain connects TRBV7-2 to TRBJ2-3; possibly TRBD1 for D (6 bases). V dropped 1 base and J dropped 1 base, with 15 bases sitting between them. The CDR3 contains 17 residues. CDR1 is SGHTA, CDR2 FQGNSA, per germline. The CDR3 region has the DNA TGTGCCAGCAGCTTAGTGTTTAGAGAGGGGGGCACAGATACGCAGTATTTT. Amino acids: CASSLVFREGGTDTQYF.

CDR3 sequence reads: CASRENSPLHF. The DNA for the CDR3 is TGTGCCAGCAGGGAGAATTCACCCCTCCACTTT. The chain has TRBV2 and TRBJ1-6; no reliable D call. The germline gives CDR1 SNHLY, CDR2 FYNNEI. The ends were cut back, 6 bases at V and 7 bases at J, with 4 bases in the middle. The CDR3 is made up of 11 amino acids.

This sequence joins TRBV2 and TRBJ2-5, with D perhaps given as TRBD1 or TRBD2 (6 bases each). The CDR3 contains 14 residues. V gave up 8 bases and J gave up 5 bases, with 18 bases separating them. Germline assignment: CDR1 SNHLY and CDR2 FYNNEI. The CDR3 DNA is TGTGCCAGCTCAATAGCGGAGGGGGGCGAGACCCAGTACTTC. Protein: CASSIAEGGETQYF.

As concerns this clone: Other nucleotide sequences in the sample specify the same CDR3. This chain uses TRBV4-2 with TRBJ2-2; 7 nucleotides align to TRBD1. The CDR3 spans 16 residues. V was pared by 3 bases and J by 2 bases, with 6 bases of the junction left unmatched. Germline CDR1 LGHNA, CDR2 YNFKEQ. The DNA of the CDR3 is TGTGCCAGCAGCCAGGTTGGGACAGCCAACACCGGGGAGCTGTTTTTT. Translated: CASSQVGTANTGELFF.

The rearrangement links TRBV2 to TRBJ2-3, with D tentatively TRBD1 (6 bases). There are 15 residues in the CDR3. Germline-derived CDR1 and CDR2 are SNHLY and FYNNEI. Trimming left V 4 bases short and J 0 bases short, with 11 bases between. The CDR3 DNA reads TGTGCCAGCAGTGTCCAGGGGCAGAGCACAGATACGCAGTATTTT. It translates to CASSVQGQSTDTQYF.

The chain recombines TRBV9 with TRBJ2-2; 9 bases match TRBD1. Germline V CDR1 and CDR2: SGDLS, YYNGEE. CDR3 length: 17 amino acids. J gave up 4 bases and V 4 bases, and 11 bases lay outside the gene matches. CDR3 sequence: CASSPRTGDPRTGELFF. The CDR3 DNA sequence: TGTGCCAGCAGCCCCCGGACAGGGGACCCCCGCACCGGGGAGCTGTTTTTT.